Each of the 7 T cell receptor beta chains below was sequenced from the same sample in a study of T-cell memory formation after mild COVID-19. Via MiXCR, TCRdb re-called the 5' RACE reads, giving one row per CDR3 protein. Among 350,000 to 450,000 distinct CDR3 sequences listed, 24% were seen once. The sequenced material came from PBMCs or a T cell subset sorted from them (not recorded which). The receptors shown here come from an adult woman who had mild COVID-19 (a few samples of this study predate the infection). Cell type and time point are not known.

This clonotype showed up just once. The CDR3 here is CASSLGTSGRDTQYF. The CDR3, as DNA: TGTGCCAGCAGTTTAGGGACTAGCGGGAGGGATACGCAGTATTTT. The chain employs TRBV12-3 or TRBV12-4 and TRBJ2-3; the match to TRBD2 covers 14 bases. This CDR3 contains 15 residues. With 1 base clipped from V and 6 bases from J, the junction kept 0 bases outside the gene matches.

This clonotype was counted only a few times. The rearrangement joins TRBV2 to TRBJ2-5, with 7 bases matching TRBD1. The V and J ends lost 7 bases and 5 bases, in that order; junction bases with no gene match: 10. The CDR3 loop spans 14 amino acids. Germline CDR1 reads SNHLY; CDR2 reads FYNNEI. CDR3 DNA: TGTGCCAGCACCGCCCCGACAGGGTGGGAGACCCAGTACTTC. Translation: CASTAPTGWETQYF.

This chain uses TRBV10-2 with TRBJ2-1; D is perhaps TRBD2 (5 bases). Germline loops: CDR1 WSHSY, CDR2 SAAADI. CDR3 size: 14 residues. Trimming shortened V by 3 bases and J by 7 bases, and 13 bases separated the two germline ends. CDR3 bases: TGCGCCAGCAGTGACTCGAGGGCCGGGAATGAGCAGTTCTTC. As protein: CASSDSRAGNEQFF.

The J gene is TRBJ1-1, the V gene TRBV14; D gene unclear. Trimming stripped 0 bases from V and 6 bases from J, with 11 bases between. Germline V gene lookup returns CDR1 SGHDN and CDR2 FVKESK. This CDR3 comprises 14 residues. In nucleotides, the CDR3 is TGTGCCAGCAGCCAAGATCGAGGCCCTGCTGAAGCTTTCTTT. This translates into CASSQDRGPAEAFF.

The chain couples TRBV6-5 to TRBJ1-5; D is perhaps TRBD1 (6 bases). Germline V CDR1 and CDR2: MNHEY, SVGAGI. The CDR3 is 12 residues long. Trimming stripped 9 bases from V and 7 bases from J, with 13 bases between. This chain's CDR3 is CASATGRQPQHF. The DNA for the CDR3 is TGTGCCAGTGCTACAGGGCGGCAGCCCCAGCATTTT.

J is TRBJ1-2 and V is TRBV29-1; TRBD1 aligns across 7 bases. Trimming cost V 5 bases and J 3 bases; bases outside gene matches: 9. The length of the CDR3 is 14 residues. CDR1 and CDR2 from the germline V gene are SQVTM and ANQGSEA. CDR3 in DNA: TGCAGCGTTCCCCCCACAGGGGAGCACTATGGCTACACCTTC. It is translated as CSVPPTGEHYGYTF.

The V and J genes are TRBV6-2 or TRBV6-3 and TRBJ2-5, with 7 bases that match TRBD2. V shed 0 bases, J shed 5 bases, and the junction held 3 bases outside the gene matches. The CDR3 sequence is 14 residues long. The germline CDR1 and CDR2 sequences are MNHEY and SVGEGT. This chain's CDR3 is CASSYSVTSETQYF. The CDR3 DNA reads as TGTGCCAGCAGTTACTCGGTGACTAGCGAGACCCAGTACTTC.